Below are 30 T cell receptor beta chains sequenced from a single sample in a study of cytomegalovirus exposure and HLA in healthy donors. The PCR made use of 60 Vbeta and 13 Jbeta primers. Repertoires were generated with immunoSEQ multiplex PCR, while TCRdb's copy carries only in-frame clones and drops some. This repertoire shows 95,000 to 150,000 clones, around 80% found once; its top ten account for over 0.2%. The sequenced material came from PBMCs. The receptors shown here come from a man aged 50-59 years in good health and CMV-seronegative.

The J gene is TRBJ2-7, the V gene TRBV27; the match to TRBD1 covers 8 bases. The CDR3 loop spans 15 amino acids. The V and J ends lost 6 bases and 6 bases, in that order; junction bases with no gene match: 13. Germline CDR1 and CDR2: MNHEY and SMNVEV (reference sequence). The CDR3 sequence: CASRKLGQGLVEQYF. In nucleotides, the CDR3 is TGTGCCAGCAGGAAATTAGGACAGGGCCTTGTCGAGCAGTACTTC.

V usage is TRBV4-1 and J usage is TRBJ2-3, with D tentatively TRBD1 (8 bases). This CDR3 region has 17 residues. Trimming removed 3 bases at V and 5 bases at J, with 21 bases between. Looked up from germline, CDR1 is MGHRA and CDR2 is YSYEKL. This chain's CDR3 is CASSQIGVDREGDTQYF. The CDR3 DNA reads as TGCGCCAGCAGCCAGATAGGGGTGGACAGGGAGGGAGATACGCAGTATTTT.

The V call is TRBV6-1, the J call TRBJ2-5; D uncertain. The CDR3 is made up of 13 amino acids. Trimming took off 7 bases at V and 2 bases at J, with 11 bases between the two ends. Germline V gene sequence: CDR1 MNHNS, CDR2 SASEGT. The CDR3 spells CASNRRPQETQYF. The CDR3 DNA reads TGTGCCAGCAACAGACGACCACAAGAGACCCAGTACTTC.

The chain recombines TRBV19 with TRBJ1-5; D uncertain. Trimming took off 5 bases at V and 0 bases at J, with 14 bases between the two ends. Per the germline V gene, CDR1 is LNHDA and CDR2 is SQIVND (reference sequence). The CDR3 spans 16 residues. The CDR3 DNA sequence: TGTGCCAGTAGTCTGGGTCGGGTTGATAGCAATCAGCCCCAGCATTTT. Protein sequence: CASSLGRVDSNQPQHF.

This chain uses TRBV7-6 with TRBJ2-3; a possible D gene is TRBD2 (5 bases). From germline, CDR1 is SGHVS and CDR2 FNYEAQ. CDR3 length: 16 amino acids. Trimming removed 5 bases at V and 0 bases at J, with 15 bases between. Here the CDR3 DNA reads TGTGCCAGCAGCCCCCGCGGAGGACTGAGCACAGATACGCAGTATTTT. Translating it yields CASSPRGGLSTDTQYF.

This chain uses TRBV2 with TRBJ1-5, with D perhaps matching TRBD1 (5 bases). From germline, CDR1 is SNHLY and CDR2 FYNNEI. V gave up 3 bases and J gave up 0 bases, with 9 bases separating them. The CDR3 is 15 amino acids. CDR3 residues: CASSETESSNQPQHF. Here the CDR3 DNA reads TGTGCCAGCAGTGAGACAGAAAGTAGCAATCAGCCCCAGCATTTT.

The chain employs TRBV10-3 and TRBJ1-2; TRBD1 might be the D (6 bases). With 3 bases removed from V and 1 base from J, the gap between germline ends came to 9 bases. The CDR3 contains 14 residues. CDR1 is ENHRY and CDR2 is SYGVKD in the germline V gene. The CDR3: CAISENRDNYGYTF. CDR3 in DNA: TGTGCCATCAGTGAAAACAGGGATAACTATGGCTACACCTTC.

This clone appeared a few times. The chain carries TRBV19 and TRBJ2-3; 9 bases match TRBD2. The junction had 10 bases not matched to a gene; V was cut back by 5 bases and J by 4 bases. Germline assignment: CDR1 LNHDA and CDR2 SQIVND (reference sequence). The CDR3 covers 16 residues. CDR3 amino acids: CASSPTSGYTPDTQYF. The CDR3 DNA sequence: TGTGCCAGTAGTCCCACTAGCGGGTACACACCAGATACGCAGTATTTT.

The chain has TRBV5-1 and TRBJ1-2, with TRBD1 matching over 8 bases. Germline V CDR1 and CDR2: SGHRS, YFSETQ. The junction had 10 bases not matched to a gene; V was cut back by 5 bases and J by 4 bases. CDR3 length: 15 amino acids. The CDR3 coding sequence is TGCGCCAGCAGTGTGGAGGGACAGGCGACCTATGGCTACACCTTC. Protein sequence: CASSVEGQATYGYTF. Using reference TRBV5-1 and TRBJ1-2 for the parts outside the CDR3, the full variable domain is KAGVTQTPRYLIKTRGQQVTLSCSPISGHRSVSWYQQTPGQGLQFLFEYFSETQRNKGNFPGRFSGRQFSNSRSEMNVSTLELGDSALYLCASSVEGQATYGYTFGSGTRLTVV.

This clone was observed a handful of times. This chain links TRBV2 with TRBJ2-2; the D is unclear. Germline assignment: CDR1 SNHLY and CDR2 FYNNEI. Trimming pared 7 bases from V and 6 bases from J, leaving 9 bases between. CDR3 length equals 12 residues. This CDR3 reads CASTLFAGELFF. The CDR3 DNA follows: TGTGCCAGCACCCTATTTGCCGGGGAGCTGTTTTTT.

The rearrangement uses TRBV6-5 and TRBJ2-5; 8 positions match TRBD1. The closer fit of TRBJ2-7 to the DNA end suggests the J call may be wrong. Germline-derived CDR1 and CDR2 are MNHEY and SVGAGI. This CDR3 has 13 amino acids. The DNA of the CDR3 is TGTGCCAGCAGTTTCGGACAGGGAGGCGAGCAGTACTTC. It specifies CASSFGQGGEQYF.

In its sample, this clone was seen a few times. The chain carries TRBV30 and TRBJ1-2; 7 bases line up with TRBD1. The length of the CDR3 is 12 residues. V shed 2 bases and J 5 bases; nucleotides not matched to a gene: 2. Germline-derived CDR1 and CDR2 are GTSNPN and SVGIG (reference sequence). The CDR3 DNA reads as TGTGCCTGGAGTACGGGACAGTATGGCTACACCTTC. This gives the protein CAWSTGQYGYTF. The whole variable domain, filled in from reference TRBV30 and TRBJ1-2, reads SQTIHQWPATLVQPVGSPLSLECTVEGTSNPNLYWYRQAAGRGLQLLFYSVGIGQISSEVPQNLSASRPQDRQFILSSKKLLLSDSGFYLCAWSTGQYGYTFGSGTRLTVV.

The V call is TRBV18, the J call TRBJ2-3, with D tentatively TRBD1 (6 bases). Germline CDR1 KGHSH, CDR2 LQKENI. The CDR3 is made up of 13 amino acids. V was trimmed by 6 bases and J by 3 bases, leaving 10 bases between them. CDR3 loop: CASSGQGTDTQYF. The CDR3, as DNA: TGTGCCAGCTCCGGGCAGGGGACAGATACGCAGTATTTT. Full variable domain (rest looked up from reference TRBV18 and TRBJ2-3): NAGVMQNPRHLVRRRGQEARLRCSPMKGHSHVYWYRQLPEEGLKFMVYLQKENIIDESGMPKERFSAEFPKEGPSILRIQQVVRGDSAAYFCASSGQGTDTQYFGPGTRLTVL.

CDR3 nucleotide sequence: TGTGCCAGCAGCTTAGATCCCCAGTCCACCGGGGAGCTGTTTTTT. This encodes CASSLDPQSTGELFF. J is TRBJ2-2 and V is TRBV11-2; no reliable D call. The V gene lost 0 bases and the J gene lost 4 bases, with 9 bases spanning the gap. CDR1 SGHAT and CDR2 FQNNGV come from the germline V gene. The CDR3 is 15 amino acids.

The V call is TRBV10-3, the J call TRBJ2-5; TRBD2 matches at 7 bases. Losses at the gene ends were 5 bases for V and 1 base for J; bases not matched to a gene: 4. CDR1 ENHRY and CDR2 SYGVKD come from the germline V gene. The CDR3 has 14 amino acids. The CDR3, as DNA: TGTGCCATCAGTCCGGGGAGGGGCCAAGAGACCCAGTACTTC. Amino acid sequence: CAISPGRGQETQYF.

The CDR3 is CSVEAVASYEQYF. The DNA for the CDR3 is TGCAGCGTTGAAGCAGTAGCATCCTACGAGCAGTACTTC. This chain uses TRBV29-1 with TRBJ2-7; D not resolved. Looked up from germline, CDR1 is SQVTM and CDR2 is ANQGSEA. This CDR3 contains 13 residues. The V end lost 1 base, the J end lost 1 base, and 8 bases lay between the germline ends.

This clone was detected a few times. The chain joins TRBV4-3 to TRBJ2-7, with TRBD2 matching 7 bases. There are 16 residues in the CDR3. V shed 1 base and J 2 bases; nucleotides not matched to a gene: 8. Germline CDR1 is LGHNA and CDR2 is YSLEER. CDR3 nucleotide sequence: TGCGCCAGCAGCCAAGCCCCGGGAGGTCGAACCTACGAGCAGTACTTC. This codes for CASSQAPGGRTYEQYF.

The chain recombines TRBV29-1 with TRBJ1-1; D ambiguous. Trimming stripped 7 bases from V and 1 base from J, with 13 bases between. The CDR3 contains 13 residues. Germline loops: CDR1 SQVTM, CDR2 ANQGSEA. The CDR3 spells CSAIRARNTEAFF. The CDR3, as DNA: TGCAGCGCCATTCGAGCGCGGAACACTGAAGCTTTCTTT.

This clone was seen only once. V is TRBV28 and J is TRBJ2-1; D may be TRBD2 (5 bases). Germline CDR1 MDHEN, CDR2 SYDVKM. Trimming removed 8 bases at V and 6 bases at J, with 8 bases between. The CDR3 has 11 amino acids. This CDR3 is CASLAGNEQFF. CDR3 nucleotide sequence: TGTGCCAGCCTTGCGGGCAATGAGCAGTTCTTC.

The rearrangement uses TRBV6-1 and TRBJ1-2, with TRBD1 as a possible D gene (5 bases). CDR3 size: 13 residues. V lost 3 bases to trimming and J lost 10 bases, with 15 bases between them. From germline, CDR1 is MNHNS and CDR2 SASEGT. The CDR3 bases are TGTGCCAGCAGTGAGGGGCAGAATAGTATCTACACCTTC. It encodes CASSEGQNSIYTF.

The rearrangement links TRBV7-2 to TRBJ1-5, with TRBD1 identical over 7 bases. Germline assignment: CDR1 SGHTA and CDR2 FQGNSA. The CDR3 has 14 residues. The V gene end was trimmed by 6 bases and the J gene end by 2 bases; junction bases not matched to a gene: 4. The CDR3 DNA reads as TGTGCCAGCAGTCCCGACAGGGGCAATCAGCCCCAGCATTTT. Residues: CASSPDRGNQPQHF.

This chain links TRBV27 with TRBJ1-6; TRBD1 matches at 7 bases. The junction had 10 bases not matched to a gene; V was cut back by 6 bases and J by 5 bases. This CDR3 comprises 16 residues. CDR1 MNHEY and CDR2 SMNVEV come from the germline V gene (reference sequence). In nucleotides, the CDR3 is TGTGCCAGCAGCCCACGCCTCGGGACAGATAATTCACCCCTCCACTTT. Protein product: CASSPRLGTDNSPLHF.

This chain connects TRBV5-5 to TRBJ2-7; 9 nucleotides align to TRBD1. CDR3 size: 18 residues. The junction had 14 bases not matched to a gene; V was cut back by 4 bases and J by 0 bases. Germline CDR1 SGHKS, CDR2 YYEKEE (reference sequence). The chain's CDR3 is CASSPGTGRLSDSYEQYF. The CDR3 DNA follows: TGTGCCAGCAGCCCCGGGACAGGGCGTCTTAGCGACTCCTACGAGCAGTACTTC.

This clone appeared a few times. V usage is TRBV13 and J usage is TRBJ2-7; TRBD1 aligns across 9 bases. The J segment lost 1 base and the V segment lost 5 bases, leaving 9 bases of the junction unmatched. Germline lookup yields CDR1 PRHDT and CDR2 FYEKMQ (reference sequence). This CDR3 is 16 amino acids long. The CDR3 coding sequence is TGTGCCAGCAGCCGTGGGACAGGGATGAGTTCCTACGAGCAGTACTTC. It encodes CASSRGTGMSSYEQYF.

This clone was counted between two and nine times. The genes are TRBV30 and TRBJ1-1, with a possible D match to TRBD1 (5 bases). The germline V gene has CDR1 GTSNPN and CDR2 SVGIG (reference sequence). V lost 5 bases and J lost 11, with 12 bases in between. The CDR3 spans 10 residues. This CDR3 reads CAWAREGAFF. CDR3 bases: TGTGCCTGGGCGAGGGAGGGGGCTTTCTTT.

The rearrangement links TRBV19 to TRBJ1-2, with 7 positions matching TRBD1. Germline CDR1 reads LNHDA; CDR2 reads SQIVND (reference sequence). CDR3 length equals 13 residues. Losses at the gene ends were 3 bases for V and 3 bases for J; bases not matched to a gene: 1. The CDR3 sequence is CASSIQGDYGYTF. The CDR3, as DNA: TGTGCCAGTAGTATTCAGGGGGACTATGGCTACACCTTC.

In this sample, this clone turned up a few times. The rearrangement uses TRBV2 and TRBJ2-1; the match to TRBD1 covers 7 bases. V trimming: 11 bases; J trimming: 1 base; junction bases outside the gene matches: 8. Germline CDR1 SNHLY, CDR2 FYNNEI. The CDR3 is made up of 14 amino acids. CDR3 in amino acids: CASVDRVSYNEQFF. In DNA, the CDR3 is TGTGCCTCCGTCGACAGGGTATCCTACAATGAGCAGTTCTTC.

The chain combines TRBV28 with TRBJ2-7; 8 bases line up with TRBD2. This CDR3 has 14 residues. The V segment lost 2 bases and the J segment 5 bases; nucleotides outside the gene matches: 5. Germline V gene lookup returns CDR1 MDHEN and CDR2 SYDVKM. The CDR3 DNA reads TGTGCCAGCAGTTTAAGCGGGGGTGGCGACGAGCAGTACTTC. Protein sequence: CASSLSGGGDEQYF.

The chain combines TRBV13 with TRBJ2-1; possible D gene TRBD2, 6 bases. V lost 6 bases to trimming and J lost 2 bases, with 11 bases between them. CDR3 size: 14 residues. In germline, CDR1 is PRHDT, CDR2 FYEKMQ (reference sequence). Here the CDR3 DNA reads TGTGCCAGCAGAATCGGGGGTCCCTACAATGAGCAGTTCTTC. Encoded protein: CASRIGGPYNEQFF.

A single count supports this clone. The V gene is TRBV6-1, the J gene TRBJ1-5; the match to TRBD1 covers 9 bases. Germline V gene sequence: CDR1 MNHNS, CDR2 SASEGT. The CDR3 contains 15 residues. V lost 1 base and J lost 4; bases outside the gene matches: 2. The CDR3 protein is CASSEGTGDNQPQHF. Written as DNA, the CDR3 is TGTGCCAGCAGTGAAGGGACAGGGGATAATCAGCCCCAGCATTTT.